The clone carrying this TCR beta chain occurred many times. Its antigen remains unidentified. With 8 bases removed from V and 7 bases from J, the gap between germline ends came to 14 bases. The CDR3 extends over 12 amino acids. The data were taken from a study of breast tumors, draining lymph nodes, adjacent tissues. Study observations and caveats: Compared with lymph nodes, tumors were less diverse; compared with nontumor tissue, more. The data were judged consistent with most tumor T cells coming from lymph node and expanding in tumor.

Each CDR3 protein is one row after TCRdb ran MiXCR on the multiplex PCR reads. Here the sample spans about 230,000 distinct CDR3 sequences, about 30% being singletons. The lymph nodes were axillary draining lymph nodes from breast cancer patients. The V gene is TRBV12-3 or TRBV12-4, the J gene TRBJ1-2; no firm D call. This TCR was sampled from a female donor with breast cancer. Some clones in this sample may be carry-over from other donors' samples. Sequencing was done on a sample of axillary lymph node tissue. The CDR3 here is CASLGSRPGYTF. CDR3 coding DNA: TGTGCCAGCTTAGGGAGTCGGCCTGGCTACACCTTC.